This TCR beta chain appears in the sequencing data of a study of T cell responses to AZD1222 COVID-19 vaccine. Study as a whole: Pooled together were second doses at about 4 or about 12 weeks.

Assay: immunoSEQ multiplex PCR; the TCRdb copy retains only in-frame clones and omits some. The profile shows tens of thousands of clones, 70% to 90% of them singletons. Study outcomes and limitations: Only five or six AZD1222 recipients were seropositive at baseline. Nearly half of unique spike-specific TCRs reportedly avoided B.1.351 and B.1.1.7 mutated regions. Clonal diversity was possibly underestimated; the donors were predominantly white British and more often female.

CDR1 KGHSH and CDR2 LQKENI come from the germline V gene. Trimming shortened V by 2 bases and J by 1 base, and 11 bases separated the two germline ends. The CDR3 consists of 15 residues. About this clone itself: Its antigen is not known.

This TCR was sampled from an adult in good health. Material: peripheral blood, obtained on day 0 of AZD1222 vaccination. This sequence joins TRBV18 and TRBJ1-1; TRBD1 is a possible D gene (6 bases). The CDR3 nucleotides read TGTGCCAGCTCACCAGACGGACAGCCGAACACTGAAGCTTTCTTT. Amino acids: CASSPDGQPNTEAFF. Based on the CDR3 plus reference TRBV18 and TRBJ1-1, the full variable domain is NAGVMQNPRHLVRRRGQEARLRCSPMKGHSHVYWYRQLPEEGLKFMVYLQKENIIDESGMPKERFSAEFPKEGPSILRIQQVVRGDSAAYFCASSPDGQPNTEAFFGQGTRLTVV.